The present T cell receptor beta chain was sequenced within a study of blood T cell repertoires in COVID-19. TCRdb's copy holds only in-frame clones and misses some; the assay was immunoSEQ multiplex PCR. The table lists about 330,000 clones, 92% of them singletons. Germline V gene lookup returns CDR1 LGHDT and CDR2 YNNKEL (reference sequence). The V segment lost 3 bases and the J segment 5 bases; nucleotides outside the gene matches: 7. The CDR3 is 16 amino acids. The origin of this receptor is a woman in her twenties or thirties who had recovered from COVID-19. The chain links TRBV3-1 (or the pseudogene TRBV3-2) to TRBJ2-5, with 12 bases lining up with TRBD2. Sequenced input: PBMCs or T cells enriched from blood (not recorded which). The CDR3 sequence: CASSHRLAGDVETQYF. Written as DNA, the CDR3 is TGTGCCAGCAGCCATCGACTAGCGGGGGATGTCGAGACCCAGTACTTC.